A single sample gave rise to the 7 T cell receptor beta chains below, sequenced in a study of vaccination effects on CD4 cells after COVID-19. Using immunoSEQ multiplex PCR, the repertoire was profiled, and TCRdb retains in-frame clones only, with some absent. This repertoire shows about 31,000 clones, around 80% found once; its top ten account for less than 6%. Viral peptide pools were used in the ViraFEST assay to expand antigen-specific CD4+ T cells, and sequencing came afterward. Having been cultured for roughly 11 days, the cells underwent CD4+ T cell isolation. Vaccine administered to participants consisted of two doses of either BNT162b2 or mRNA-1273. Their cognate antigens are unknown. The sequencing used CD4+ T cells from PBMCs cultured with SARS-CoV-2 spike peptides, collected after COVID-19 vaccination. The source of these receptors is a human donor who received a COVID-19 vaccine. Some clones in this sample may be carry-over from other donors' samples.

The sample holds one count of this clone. The chain's CDR3 is CATSRDKGVHNEQFF. The CDR3 DNA follows: TGTGCCACCAGCAGAGATAAGGGGGTCCACAATGAGCAGTTCTTC. The V gene is TRBV15, the J gene TRBJ2-1; D possibly corresponds to TRBD1 (6 bases). Germline CDR1 is LNHNV and CDR2 is YYDKDF (reference sequence). The ends were cut back, 0 bases at V and 5 bases at J, with 11 bases in the middle. This CDR3 spans 15 amino acids.

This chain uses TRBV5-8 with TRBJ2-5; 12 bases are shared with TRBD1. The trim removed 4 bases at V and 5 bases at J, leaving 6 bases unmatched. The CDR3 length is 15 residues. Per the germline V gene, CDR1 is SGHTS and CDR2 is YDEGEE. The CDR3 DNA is TGTGCCAGCAGCCTCGGGACAGGGGGCGGGGAGACCCAGTACTTC. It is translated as CASSLGTGGGETQYF.

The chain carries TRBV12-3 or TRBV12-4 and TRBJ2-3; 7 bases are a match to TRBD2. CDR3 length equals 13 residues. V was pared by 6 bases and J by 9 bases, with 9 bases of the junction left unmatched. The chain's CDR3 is CASRFASGSTQYF. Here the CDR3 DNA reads TGTGCCAGCAGATTCGCTAGCGGATCGACGCAGTATTTT.

CDR3 amino acids: CASTGHLATNEKLFF. The CDR3 DNA follows: TGCGCCAGCACGGGACACCTAGCAACTAATGAAAAACTGTTTTTT. The chain employs TRBV10-2 and TRBJ1-4; D might be TRBD1 (6 bases). CDR1 and CDR2 from the germline V gene are WSHSY and SAAADI. Trimming removed 7 bases from V and 0 bases from J, with 12 bases in between. The CDR3 runs to 15 residues.

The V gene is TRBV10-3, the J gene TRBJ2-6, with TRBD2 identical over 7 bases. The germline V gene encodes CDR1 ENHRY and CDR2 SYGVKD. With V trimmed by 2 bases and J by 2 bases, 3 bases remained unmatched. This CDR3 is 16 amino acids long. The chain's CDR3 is CAISEAGRAGANVLTF. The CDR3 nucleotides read TGTGCCATCAGTGAGGCGGGGAGGGCTGGGGCCAACGTCCTGACTTTC.

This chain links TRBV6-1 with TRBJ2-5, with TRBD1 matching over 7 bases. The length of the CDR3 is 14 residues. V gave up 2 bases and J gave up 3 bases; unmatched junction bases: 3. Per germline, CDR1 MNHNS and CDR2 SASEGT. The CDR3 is CASSEFGQEETQYF. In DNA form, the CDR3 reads TGTGCCAGCAGTGAATTTGGACAGGAAGAGACCCAGTACTTC.

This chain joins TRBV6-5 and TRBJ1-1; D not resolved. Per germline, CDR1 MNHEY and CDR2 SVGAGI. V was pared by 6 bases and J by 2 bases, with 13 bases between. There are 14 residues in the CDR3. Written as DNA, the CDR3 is TGTGCCAGCAGACGGACGACGGGAAACACTGAAGCTTTCTTT. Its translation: CASRRTTGNTEAFF.